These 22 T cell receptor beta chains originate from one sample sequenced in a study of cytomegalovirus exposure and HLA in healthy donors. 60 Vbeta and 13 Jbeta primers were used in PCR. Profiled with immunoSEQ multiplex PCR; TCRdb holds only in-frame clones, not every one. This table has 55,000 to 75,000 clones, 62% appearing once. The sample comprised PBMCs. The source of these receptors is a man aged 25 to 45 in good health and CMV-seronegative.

Here the CDR3 reads CASSQDGRGKSYNEQFF. The CDR3 DNA reads as TGCGCCAGCAGCCAAGATGGGCGGGGGAAGTCCTACAATGAGCAGTTCTTC. The rearrangement links TRBV4-1 to TRBJ2-1; 7 bases map to TRBD2. After removal of 0 bases from V and 1 base from J, the junction contained 6 bases not matched to a gene. The CDR3 is made up of 17 amino acids. Germline lookup yields CDR1 MGHRA and CDR2 YSYEKL.

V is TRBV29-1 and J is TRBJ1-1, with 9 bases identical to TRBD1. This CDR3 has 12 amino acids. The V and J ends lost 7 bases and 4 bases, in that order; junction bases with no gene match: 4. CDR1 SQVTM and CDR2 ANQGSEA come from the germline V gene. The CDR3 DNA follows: TGCAGCGCTATGGACAGGGGCACTGAAGCTTTCTTT. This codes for CSAMDRGTEAFF.

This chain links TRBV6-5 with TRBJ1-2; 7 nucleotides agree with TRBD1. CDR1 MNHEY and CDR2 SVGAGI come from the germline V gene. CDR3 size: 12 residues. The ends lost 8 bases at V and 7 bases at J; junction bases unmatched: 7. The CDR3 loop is CASSFDRVGYTF. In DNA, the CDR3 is TGTGCCAGCTCCTTCGACAGGGTTGGCTACACCTTC.

Here the CDR3 DNA reads TGTGCCAGCAGTGAAGAAGAAACTAGCGGGGGGGCCTACGAGCAGTACTTC. Amino acids: CASSEEETSGGAYEQYF. J is TRBJ2-7 and V is TRBV2; 13 bases map to TRBD2. V gave up 1 base and J gave up 2 bases; unmatched junction bases: 5. This CDR3 comprises 17 residues. The germline V gene has CDR1 SNHLY and CDR2 FYNNEI.

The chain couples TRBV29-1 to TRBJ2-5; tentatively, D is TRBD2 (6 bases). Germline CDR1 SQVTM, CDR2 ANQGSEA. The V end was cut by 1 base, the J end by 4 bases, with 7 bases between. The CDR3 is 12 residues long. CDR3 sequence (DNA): TGCAGCGTTGAAGCGGGAGTAGAGACCCAGTACTTC. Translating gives CSVEAGVETQYF.

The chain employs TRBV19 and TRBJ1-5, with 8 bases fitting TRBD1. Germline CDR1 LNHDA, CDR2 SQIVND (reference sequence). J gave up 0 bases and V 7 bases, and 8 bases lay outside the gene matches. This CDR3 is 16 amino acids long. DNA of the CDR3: TGTGCCAGTACCTTTGGGACAGGCAATAGCAATCAGCCCCAGCATTTT. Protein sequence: CASTFGTGNSNQPQHF.

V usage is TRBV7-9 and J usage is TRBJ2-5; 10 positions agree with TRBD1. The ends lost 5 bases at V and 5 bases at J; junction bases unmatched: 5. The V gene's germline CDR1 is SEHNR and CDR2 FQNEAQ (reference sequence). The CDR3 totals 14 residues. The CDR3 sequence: CASSRDRGGETQYF. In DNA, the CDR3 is TGTGCCAGCAGCAGGGACAGGGGAGGGGAGACCCAGTACTTC. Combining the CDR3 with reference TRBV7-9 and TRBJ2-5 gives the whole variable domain DTGVSQNPRHKITKRGQNVTFRCDPISEHNRLYWYRQTLGQGPEFLTYFQNEAQLEKSRLLSDRFSAERPKGSFSTLEIQRTEQGDSAMYLCASSRDRGGETQYFGPGTRLLVL.

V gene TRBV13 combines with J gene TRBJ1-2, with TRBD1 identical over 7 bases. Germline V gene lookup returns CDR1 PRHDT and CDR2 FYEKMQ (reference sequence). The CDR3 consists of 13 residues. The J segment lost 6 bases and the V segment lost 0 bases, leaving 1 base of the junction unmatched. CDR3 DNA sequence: TGTGCCAGCAGCTTAGGTCAGGGGGATGGCTACACCTTC. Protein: CASSLGQGDGYTF.

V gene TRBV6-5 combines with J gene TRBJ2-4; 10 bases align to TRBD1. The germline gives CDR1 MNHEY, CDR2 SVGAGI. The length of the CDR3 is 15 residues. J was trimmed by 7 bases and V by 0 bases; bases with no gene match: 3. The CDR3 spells CASSYSGQGRNIQYF. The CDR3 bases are TGTGCCAGCAGTTACTCGGGACAGGGGAGGAACATTCAGTACTTC.

In DNA, the CDR3 is TGCAGCGTTGAAGAAGGGGGCAATCAGCCCCAGCATTTT. Its protein is CSVEEGGNQPQHF. The V call is TRBV29-1, the J call TRBJ1-5, with D perhaps matching TRBD1 (5 bases). CDR1 is SQVTM, CDR2 ANQGSEA, per germline. This CDR3 spans 13 amino acids. V lost 0 bases and J lost 2, with 5 bases in between.

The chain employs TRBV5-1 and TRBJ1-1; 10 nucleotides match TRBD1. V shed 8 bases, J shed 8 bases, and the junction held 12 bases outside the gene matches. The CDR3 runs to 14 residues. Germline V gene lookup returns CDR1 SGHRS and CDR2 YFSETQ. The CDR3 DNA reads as TGCGCCAGTCGCTCCGGGACAGGGGACCTCGAAGCTTTCTTT. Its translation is CASRSGTGDLEAFF.

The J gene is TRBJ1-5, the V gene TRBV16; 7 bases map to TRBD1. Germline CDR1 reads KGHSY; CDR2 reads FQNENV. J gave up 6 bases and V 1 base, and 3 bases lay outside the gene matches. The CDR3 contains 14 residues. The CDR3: CASSQYRGSQPQHF. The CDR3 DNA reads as TGTGCCAGCAGCCAATACAGGGGCAGTCAGCCCCAGCATTTT.

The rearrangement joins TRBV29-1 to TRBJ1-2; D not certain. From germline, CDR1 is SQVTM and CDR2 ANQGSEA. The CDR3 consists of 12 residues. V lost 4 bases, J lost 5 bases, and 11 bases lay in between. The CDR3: CSVGGGSYGYTF. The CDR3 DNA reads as TGCAGCGTTGGTGGAGGCTCATATGGCTACACCTTC.

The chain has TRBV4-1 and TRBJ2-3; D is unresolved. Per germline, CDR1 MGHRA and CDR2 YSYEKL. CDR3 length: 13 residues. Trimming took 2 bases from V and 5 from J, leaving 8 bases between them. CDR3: CASSQSWLDTQYF. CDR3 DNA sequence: TGCGCCAGCAGCCAAAGCTGGTTAGATACGCAGTATTTT.

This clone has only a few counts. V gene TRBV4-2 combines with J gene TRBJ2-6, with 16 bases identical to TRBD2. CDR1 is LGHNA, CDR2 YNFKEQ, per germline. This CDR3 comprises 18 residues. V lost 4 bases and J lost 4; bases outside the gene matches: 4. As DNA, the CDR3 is TGTGCCAGCAGCCCGGGACTAGCGGGGGGGCTAGGGGCCAACGTCCTGACTTTC. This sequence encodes CASSPGLAGGLGANVLTF.

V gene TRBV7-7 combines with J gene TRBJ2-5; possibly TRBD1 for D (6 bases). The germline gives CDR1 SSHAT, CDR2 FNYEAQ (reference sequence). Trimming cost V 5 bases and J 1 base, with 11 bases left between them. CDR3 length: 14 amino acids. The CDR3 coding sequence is TGTGCCAGCAGCCCAAGCAGGGGCCAAGAGACCCAGTACTTC. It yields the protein CASSPSRGQETQYF.

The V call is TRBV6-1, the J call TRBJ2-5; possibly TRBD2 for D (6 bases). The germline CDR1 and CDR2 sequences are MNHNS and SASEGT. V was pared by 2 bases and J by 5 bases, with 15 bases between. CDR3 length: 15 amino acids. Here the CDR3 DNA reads TGTGCCAGCAGTGAACAAGAGGGAGGTGTGGAGACCCAGTACTTC. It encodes CASSEQEGGVETQYF.

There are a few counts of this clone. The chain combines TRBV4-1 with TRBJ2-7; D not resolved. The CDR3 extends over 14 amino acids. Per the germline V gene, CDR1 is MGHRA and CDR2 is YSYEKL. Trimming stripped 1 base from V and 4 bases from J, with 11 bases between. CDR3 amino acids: CASSQGLGLYEQYF. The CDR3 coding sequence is TGCGCCAGCAGCCAAGGGCTGGGCTTGTACGAGCAGTACTTC.

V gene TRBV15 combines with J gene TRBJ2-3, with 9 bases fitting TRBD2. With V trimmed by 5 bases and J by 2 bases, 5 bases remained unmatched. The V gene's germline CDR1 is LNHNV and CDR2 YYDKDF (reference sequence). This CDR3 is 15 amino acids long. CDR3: CATSPAGGNTDTQYF. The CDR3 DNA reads TGTGCCACCAGCCCGGCGGGGGGGAACACAGATACGCAGTATTTT.

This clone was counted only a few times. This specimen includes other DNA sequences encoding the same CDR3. In DNA form, the CDR3 reads TGCAGCGTTTGCCCCGGAGGCACTGAAGCTTTCTTT. Protein product: CSVCPGGTEAFF. V gene TRBV29-1 combines with J gene TRBJ1-1, with D unclear. The CDR3 has 12 residues. V lost 5 bases to trimming and J lost 4 bases, with 11 bases between them. Germline CDR1 reads SQVTM; CDR2 reads ANQGSEA.

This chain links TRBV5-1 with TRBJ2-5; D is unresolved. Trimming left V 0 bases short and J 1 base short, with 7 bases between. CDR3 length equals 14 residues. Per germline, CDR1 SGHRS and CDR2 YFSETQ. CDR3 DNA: TGCGCCAGCAGCTTGGTTCTCAGCCAAGAGACCCAGTACTTC. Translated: CASSLVLSQETQYF.

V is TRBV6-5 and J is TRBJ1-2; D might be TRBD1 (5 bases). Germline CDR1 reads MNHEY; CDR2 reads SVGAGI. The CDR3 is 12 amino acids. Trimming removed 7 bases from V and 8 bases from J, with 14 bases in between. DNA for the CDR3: TGTGCCAGCAATTGGGGGGTCGAAGGCTACACCTTC. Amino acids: CASNWGVEGYTF.